This section outlines one TCR beta chain sequence together with its context. The antigen is not known. The record originates from a study of cytomegalovirus exposure and HLA in healthy donors. Study conclusions and caveats: An analysis that came later showed most CMV-associated TCR beta chains appearing HLA-restricted. Follow-up analysis seemed to connect common viral pathogens with several of the most significant clusters identified.

The CDR3 loop spans 15 amino acids. Germline assignment: CDR1 LGHNA and CDR2 YNFKEQ. V lost 6 bases, J lost 0 bases, and 14 bases lay in between. The study ran its PCR with 60 Vbeta and 13 Jbeta primers. The repertoire was sequenced with immunoSEQ multiplex PCR; TCRdb's copy has only in-frame clones and lacks some. The table records about 130,000 clones, about 84% of them present only once. Sequenced sample: PBMCs. The chain has TRBV4-2 and TRBJ1-1, with D perhaps matching TRBD1 (5 bases). The source of this sequence is a boy aged 5-17 years in good health and CMV-seronegative. CDR3 nucleotide sequence: TGTGCCAGCAGGGGGCGGCCCACTTTGAACACTGAAGCTTTCTTT. Amino acids: CASRGRPTLNTEAFF.